The rows below give T cell receptor beta chains drawn from one sample of a study of cytomegalovirus exposure and HLA in healthy donors. Repertoires were generated with immunoSEQ multiplex PCR, while TCRdb's copy carries only in-frame clones and drops some. The data show approximately 150,000 clones, with roughly 65% seen just once and roughly 4.7% held by the top ten. Sequencing was performed on PBMCs. The receptors here all came from a man aged 60 to 69 in good health and CMV-seronegative. Both conserved end residues are part of each CDR3. D genes are given only for firm matches. A row's size may be missing; if present it is once, few, many or a size class.

clone size: few
J gene: TRBJ1-1
D gene: .
V gene: TRBV4-1
CDR3 DNA: TGCGCCAGCAGCCGCAGAGGCACTGAAGCTTTCTTT
CDR3 protein: CASSRRGTEAFF

clone size: .
J gene: TRBJ2-7
D gene: TRBD2
V gene: TRBV5-1
CDR3 DNA: TGCGCCAGCAGCGACGAGGGACTAGCAATCTCCTACGAGCAGTACTTC
CDR3 protein: CASSDEGLAISYEQYF

clone size: few
J gene: TRBJ2-7
D gene: TRBD1
V gene: TRBV18
CDR3 DNA: TGTGCCAGCTCACCTGTGACAGGGTCCTACGAGCAGTACTTC
CDR3 protein: CASSPVTGSYEQYF

clone size: .
J gene: TRBJ2-3
D gene: .
V gene: TRBV4-3
CDR3 DNA: TGCGCCAGCAGCCAAGGTGGGAGAGGGTGGAGCACAGATACGCAGTATTTT
CDR3 protein: CASSQGGRGWSTDTQYF

clone size: .
J gene: TRBJ1-5
D gene: .
V gene: TRBV7-2
CDR3 DNA: TGTGCCAGCAGCTTAATCGGGGGAGATCAGCCCCAGCATTTT
CDR3 protein: CASSLIGGDQPQHF

clone size: few
J gene: TRBJ2-1
D gene: .
V gene: TRBV4-3
CDR3 DNA: TGCGCCAGCAGCCTCCGAGGGAAGAGCTCCTACAATGAGCAGTTCTTC
CDR3 protein: CASSLRGKSSYNEQFF

clone size: .
J gene: TRBJ2-7
D gene: .
V gene: TRBV5-1
CDR3 DNA: TGCGCCAGCAGCCTCGGGACACCCTACGAGCAGTACTTC
CDR3 protein: CASSLGTPYEQYF

clone size: .
J gene: TRBJ2-7
D gene: TRBD1
V gene: TRBV5-6
CDR3 DNA: TGTGCCAGCAGCTTTGGCCCTGACAGGGTAGGGTACGAGCAGTACTTC
CDR3 protein: CASSFGPDRVGYEQYF

clone size: .
J gene: TRBJ1-1
D gene: .
V gene: TRBV30
CDR3 DNA: TGTGCCTGGAGTGTGGCAGGAGGGACTGAAGCTTTCTTT
CDR3 protein: CAWSVAGGTEAFF

clone size: .
J gene: TRBJ1-1
D gene: .
V gene: TRBV15
CDR3 DNA: TGTGCCACCAGCAGAGATCTAAGACTTTTGAACACTGAAGCTTTCTTT
CDR3 protein: CATSRDLRLLNTEAFF

clone size: .
J gene: TRBJ2-7
D gene: TRBD1
V gene: TRBV4-3
CDR3 DNA: TGCGCCAGCAGCCCGTCCGGGACAGGGTCCTCCTACGAGCAGTACTTC
CDR3 protein: CASSPSGTGSSYEQYF

clone size: .
J gene: TRBJ2-1
D gene: TRBD2
V gene: TRBV9
CDR3 DNA: TGTGCCAGCAGCGAAAGCGGGAGCTCCTACAATGAGCAGTTCTTC
CDR3 protein: CASSESGSSYNEQFF

clone size: .
J gene: TRBJ2-2
D gene: .
V gene: TRBV7-6
CDR3 DNA: TGTGCCAGCAGCCTCGACAGGCACACCGGGGAGCTGTTTTTT
CDR3 protein: CASSLDRHTGELFF

clone size: few
J gene: TRBJ2-1
D gene: TRBD2
V gene: TRBV6-6
CDR3 DNA: TGTGCCAGCAGTTTCCTAAGGACTAGCGGGAGCGGTGAGCAGTTCTTC
CDR3 protein: CASSFLRTSGSGEQFF

clone size: .
J gene: TRBJ2-2
D gene: TRBD2
V gene: TRBV5-1
CDR3 DNA: TGCGCCAGCAGCTTACCGGGGCCGGGAGGCAACACCGGGGAGCTGTTTTTT
CDR3 protein: CASSLPGPGGNTGELFF

clone size: .
J gene: TRBJ1-6
D gene: .
V gene: TRBV28
CDR3 DNA: TGTGCCAGCGCCACGGGTCGGGATTCACCCCTCCACTTT
CDR3 protein: CASATGRDSPLHF

clone size: few
J gene: TRBJ1-1
D gene: .
V gene: TRBV19
CDR3 DNA: TGTGCCAGTAGTAACAGTGCTGAAGCTTTCTTT
CDR3 protein: CASSNSAEAFF

clone size: .
J gene: TRBJ1-1
D gene: TRBD1
V gene: TRBV7-2
CDR3 DNA: TGTGCCAGCAGCTCCAGGGGGCGTTGGACTGAAGCTTTCTTT
CDR3 protein: CASSSRGRWTEAFF

clone size: .
J gene: TRBJ2-2
D gene: TRBD1
V gene: TRBV19
CDR3 DNA: TGTGCCAGTAGTATAGATCTGGGACAGGGTCTGCTGAGCGGGGAGCTGTTTTTT
CDR3 protein: CASSIDLGQGLLSGELFF